This TCR beta chain was identified during a study of T-cell reconstitution after alpha-beta-depleted transplantation in children. Points from the study as a whole: Newly generated T cells supplied most T-cell counts and diversity one year post-transplant.

This clonotype was seen more than once but under ten times. Its specificity is not known. Trimming pared 3 bases from V and 5 bases from J, leaving 20 bases between. The CDR3 is 16 residues long. Unique molecular identifiers featured in how the TCRbeta library was prepared. TCRdb redid the calling of the PCR reads with MiXCR, one entry per CDR3 protein. The sample holds about 900,000 distinct CDR3 sequences, about 31% seen once. The sequencing here drew on PBMCs, mostly from graft donor cells, taken 360 days after TCRalphabeta/CD19-depleted stem cell transplant. The rearrangement uses TRBV12-3 or TRBV12-4 and TRBJ2-7; the D gene is possibly TRBD1 (5 bases). The receptor was derived from a boy in the first two years of life who had a stem cell transplant for SCID, so the T cells may come from the graft donor. CDR3 DNA: TGTGCCAGCAGTTTGGGGCAAGGGTCACTTCCCCACGAGCAGTACTTC. Protein: CASSLGQGSLPHEQYF.